These T cell receptor beta chains were read from a single sample in a study of OX40 agonist ivuxolimab in advanced cancers. Libraries were prepared by immunoSEQ multiplex PCR; TCRdb keeps only in-frame clonotypes and omits some of them. The sample shows about 100,000 clones, approximately 89% of them seen only once. The sample in question was CD4+ or CD8+ T cells sorted from blood, obtained in a trial of the OX40 agonist ivuxolimab. All receptors derive from an adult with an advanced solid tumor such as melanoma, head and neck, liver or kidney cancer. Both conserved end residues are part of each CDR3. The D gene is left open where the match is weak. Size is stated for part of the rows, as once, few or many counts, or as a class when the clone is expanded.

clone size	J gene	V gene	D gene	CDR3 protein	CDR3 DNA
.	TRBJ1-2	TRBV7-8	.	CASSFTKAYGYTF	TGTGCCAGCAGCTTCACGAAAGCCTATGGCTACACCTTC
.	TRBJ1-4	TRBV28	.	CASSPHGATNEKLFF	TGTGCCAGCAGTCCCCACGGTGCAACTAATGAAAAACTGTTTTTT
.	TRBJ1-4	TRBV7-2	.	CASSNFGEKLFF	TGTGCCAGCTCTAACTTTGGGGAAAAACTGTTTTTT
once	TRBJ2-1	TRBV6-5	TRBD2	CASSLLAGAYNEQFF	TGTGCCAGCAGTTTATTAGCGGGAGCGTACAATGAGCAGTTCTTC
.	TRBJ2-2	TRBV5-1	TRBD2	CASSLQSGKAGELFF	TGCGCCAGCAGCTTACAGAGCGGGAAGGCCGGGGAGCTGTTTTTT
.	TRBJ2-7	TRBV21-1	.	CASSKRLGLVFEQYF	TGTGCCAGCAGCAAAAGACTGGGACTAGTGTTCGAGCAGTACTTC
.	TRBJ2-1	TRBV11-3	.	CASSSRTVNEQFF	TGTGCCAGCAGCTCCAGGACGGTCAATGAGCAGTTCTTC
.	TRBJ1-1	TRBV7-8	.	CASSLAGNTEAFF	TGTGCCAGCAGCTTAGCCGGGAACACTGAAGCTTTCTTT
once	TRBJ1-4	TRBV5-1	.	CASSLNFREKLFF	TGCGCCAGCAGCTTGAACTTCAGGGAAAAACTGTTTTTT
.	TRBJ2-2	TRBV7-2	.	CASSRRPPNTGELFF	TGTGCCAGCAGCCGGAGGCCCCCGAACACCGGGGAGCTGTTTTTT
.	TRBJ2-7	TRBV5-1	.	CASSLFPGSYEQYF	TGCGCCAGCAGCTTGTTCCCAGGCTCCTACGAGCAGTACTTC
.	TRBJ2-1	TRBV7-9	TRBD2	CASSLPAGGGSNEQFF	TGTGCCAGCAGCTTACCAGCGGGAGGCGGGTCCAATGAGCAGTTCTTC
.	TRBJ2-4	TRBV15	.	CATSNLAKNIQYF	TGTGCCACCAGCAATCTAGCCAAAAACATTCAGTACTTC
.	TRBJ1-1	TRBV5-1	.	CASSYQTGNTEAFF	TGCGCCAGCAGCTACCAGACCGGAAACACTGAAGCTTTCTTT
.	TRBJ2-3	TRBV7-6	.	CASSLAGGTSTDTQYF	TGTGCCAGCAGCTTAGCGGGCGGAACTAGCACAGATACGCAGTATTTT
.	TRBJ2-1	TRBV5-1	TRBD2	CASNGPGGSAYGQFF	TGCGCCAGCAATGGACCGGGAGGGTCGGCTTATGGGCAGTTCTTC
once	TRBJ2-7	TRBV27	TRBD2	CASSSYSSGRFDEQYF	TGTGCCAGCAGTTCGTACTCTAGCGGGAGATTCGACGAGCAGTACTTC
.	TRBJ1-2	TRBV4-2	TRBD1	CASSQATQGIYGYTF	TGTGCCAGCAGCCAAGCCACACAGGGGATCTATGGCTACACCTTC
.	TRBJ2-5	TRBV5-4	.	CASSLRPSDMVTQYF	TGTGCCAGCAGCTTGCGGCCTAGCGACATGGTGACCCAGTACTTC
.	TRBJ2-3	TRBV19	TRBD2	CASSLPRLAIDTQYF	TGTGCCAGTAGCCTACCTCGACTAGCGATAGATACGCAGTATTTT
.	TRBJ2-6	TRBV29-1	TRBD2	CSVEGAGTGANVLTF	TGCAGCGTTGAAGGAGCGGGGACTGGGGCCAACGTCCTGACTTTC
.	TRBJ2-5	TRBV5-1	.	CASSLGAGETQYF	TGCGCCAGCAGCCTCGGGGCAGGGGAGACCCAGTACTTC
.	TRBJ2-1	TRBV28	TRBD1	CATTTRDRGYNEQFF	TGTGCCACGACCACCCGGGACAGGGGTTACAATGAGCAGTTCTTC
.	TRBJ2-1	TRBV28	TRBD1	CASGSPGQGSSEQFF	TGTGCCAGCGGATCACCGGGACAGGGTTCTTCCGAGCAGTTCTTC
.	TRBJ1-1	TRBV19	.	CASSSRESTEAFF	TGTGCCAGTAGTAGCAGGGAATCCACTGAAGCTTTCTTT
.	TRBJ1-2	TRBV4-1	.	CASSQGTVSFYGYTF	TGCGCCAGCAGCCAAGGGACAGTCAGCTTCTATGGCTACACCTTC
few	TRBJ2-1	TRBV11-2	.	CASRPDGAPVYNEQFF	TGTGCCAGCAGACCGGACGGGGCGCCCGTCTACAATGAGCAGTTCTTC
.	TRBJ2-2	TRBV5-1	TRBD2	CASSLGATSGRAVGELFF	TGCGCCAGCAGCTTGGGGGCGACTAGCGGGAGGGCCGTCGGGGAGCTGTTTTTT
.	TRBJ1-1	TRBV5-1	.	CASSLEGTLNTEAFF	TGCGCCAGCAGCTTGGAAGGGACATTGAACACTGAAGCTTTCTTT
.	TRBJ2-1	TRBV7-2	TRBD2	CASSLALSGGAGGKFF	TGTGCCAGCAGCTTAGCGTTATCCGGCGGAGCGGGAGGGAAGTTCTTC
once	TRBJ2-3	TRBV2	.	CASLTQLVADTQYF	TGTGCCAGCCTGACCCAACTAGTAGCAGATACGCAGTATTTT
.	TRBJ2-7	TRBV18	.	CASSRGRSYEQYF	TGTGCCAGCTCACGGGGGAGATCCTACGAGCAGTACTTC
.	TRBJ1-4	TRBV6-6	TRBD1	CASGPGQGVREKLFF	TGTGCCAGCGGTCCGGGACAGGGGGTTCGTGAAAAACTGTTTTTT
.	TRBJ2-6	TRBV19	.	CASSIWARGANVLTF	TGTGCCAGTAGTATCTGGGCGAGAGGGGCCAACGTCCTGACTTTC
.	TRBJ2-1	TRBV7-9	TRBD2	CASSLYRTSGMLQDNEQFF	TGTGCCAGCAGCTTATATAGGACTAGCGGGATGTTACAGGACAATGAGCAGTTCTTC
.	TRBJ2-2	TRBV5-1	.	CASSRGSSSNTGELFF	TGCGCCAGCAGCCGGGGGTCATCATCTAACACCGGGGAGCTGTTTTTT
.	TRBJ2-7	TRBV6-6	TRBD1	CASLTAGGSYEQYF	TGTGCCAGCCTCACCGCAGGGGGCTCCTACGAGCAGTACTTC
.	TRBJ1-1	TRBV18	.	CASSPRLENTEAFF	TGTGCCAGCTCACCACGGCTAGAGAACACTGAAGCTTTCTTT
.	TRBJ2-1	TRBV6-5	TRBD2	CASRSGSRLGSEQFF	TGTGCCAGCAGAAGCGGGAGCCGCCTGGGGAGTGAGCAGTTCTTC
.	TRBJ2-5	TRBV5-4	.	CASSFREETQYF	TGTGCCAGCAGCTTCAGGGAAGAGACCCAGTACTTC
once	TRBJ2-5	TRBV7-3	.	CASSWKGAMEETQYF	TGTGCCAGCAGCTGGAAAGGGGCCATGGAGGAGACCCAGTACTTC
.	TRBJ2-3	TRBV27	.	CASSLVGSTDTQYF	TGTGCCAGCAGTTTGGTCGGGAGCACAGATACGCAGTATTTT
.	TRBJ2-6	TRBV2	.	CASSGAAGANVLTF	TGTGCCAGCAGTGGGGCGGCTGGGGCCAACGTCCTGACTTTC
.	TRBJ2-7	TRBV27	TRBD1	CASSLQGDLTYEQYF	TGTGCCAGCAGTCTCCAGGGGGATTTGACCTACGAGCAGTACTTC
.	TRBJ2-5	TRBV7-2	.	CASSLGREYQETQYF	TGTGCCAGCAGCTTGGGACGGGAATACCAAGAGACCCAGTACTTC
.	TRBJ1-1	TRBV5-8	.	CASSLGVRVTNTEAFF	TGTGCCAGCAGCTTGGGGGTCAGAGTCACTAACACTGAAGCTTTCTTT
.	TRBJ2-1	TRBV14	TRBD2	CASSQSPSGRANNEQFF	TGTGCCAGCAGCCAATCGCCTAGCGGGAGGGCCAACAATGAGCAGTTCTTC